This is a list of T cell receptor beta chains from one sample in a study of cytomegalovirus exposure and HLA in healthy donors. Some clones are missing from TCRdb's copy, which holds only in-frame ones; the method was immunoSEQ multiplex PCR. In the table there are 150,000 to 200,000 clones, 75% to 90% of which are singletons. Sample: PBMCs. These receptors were obtained from a woman younger than 30 in good health and CMV-seronegative. The CDR3 runs from the conserved cysteine through the conserved F or W. The D gene is left open where the match is weak.

j_call	v_call	d_call	cdr3_nt	cdr3_aa
TRBJ2-7	TRBV10-1	TRBD2	TGCGCCAGCACCCCTAAGCGGGAGGGCCAATACGAGCAGTACTTC	CASTPKREGQYEQYF
TRBJ2-7	TRBV19	TRBD1	TGTGCCAGTAGTACCCGACAGGGTAGGTACGAGCAGTACTTC	CASSTRQGRYEQYF
TRBJ2-3	TRBV7-9	.	TGTGCCAGCAGCTTAAGCGGTGGGGCAGATACGCAGTATTTT	CASSLSGGADTQYF
TRBJ2-2	TRBV2	TRBD1	TGTGCCATTACACAGGGGCGAAGGAACACCGGGGAGCTGTTTTTT	CAITQGRRNTGELFF
TRBJ2-7	TRBV6-5	TRBD2	TGTGCCAGCAGTCCTACCGGGGGGGAAACCTACGAGCAGTACTTC	CASSPTGGETYEQYF
TRBJ2-7	TRBV19	TRBD1	TGTGCCAGTAGGATCCATACAGGGGGGAACGAGCAGTACTTC	CASRIHTGGNEQYF
TRBJ2-7	TRBV6-6	TRBD1	TGTGCCAGCAGTTACGACAGGGCCAACGAGCAGTACTTC	CASSYDRANEQYF
TRBJ2-7	TRBV19	TRBD2	TGTGCCACCCGCGGGAGTGCGACCTACGAGCAGTACTTC	CATRGSATYEQYF
TRBJ1-5	TRBV19	.	TGTGCCAGTAGTGGCTCGTTGGGGGCAGGAAGCAATCAGCCCCAGCATTTT	CASSGSLGAGSNQPQHF
TRBJ1-4	TRBV6-1	.	TGTGCCAGCAGTGAGGGGGCACATACAACTAATGAAAAACTGTTTTTT	CASSEGAHTTNEKLFF
TRBJ2-2	TRBV7-7	.	TGTGCTAGCAGCTTAGCGTCCGGACTAGGGGGCACCGGGGAGCTGTTTTTT	CASSLASGLGGTGELFF
TRBJ2-7	TRBV7-3	.	TGTGCCAGCAGCTTCTCCGGGCCCGAGCCGGGAGAGCAGTACTTC	CASSFSGPEPGEQYF